The sequence of this T cell receptor beta chain was determined in a study of Graves' ophthalmopathy and Graves' hyperthyroidism. Across the whole study: Investigators collected peripheral blood at initial diagnosis, before any treatment was given.

Points from the study as a whole: Separation of ophthalmopathy from stable hyperthyroidism was achieved by a 13-signature model, at approximately 90% sensitivity and under 82% specificity.

Amplification of TCR beta CDR3 regions used RNA transcripts. HTBI primers served in a first-round RT-PCR, which a second-round multiplex PCR followed. TCRdb re-analysed the multiplex PCR reads in MiXCR, keeping a single row per CDR3 protein. This repertoire shows 350,000 or so distinct CDR3 sequences, 15% to 20% found once; its top ten account for roughly 12%. Points on this clonotype: The antigen remains undetermined.

The CDR3 consists of 14 residues. The germline CDR1 and CDR2 sequences are SGHNT and YENEEA. V lost 5 bases, J lost 6 bases, and 13 bases lay in between. Patients were excluded if they had other autoimmune diseases or uncontrolled infections, and likewise if pregnancy or lactation applied. This chain connects TRBV11-3 to TRBJ2-2, with D perhaps TRBD1 (6 bases). The source material was peripheral blood. The sequence was obtained from an adult man with Graves' ophthalmopathy. The CDR3 nucleotides are TGTGCCAGCAGCCAGGACAGCAACCCCGGGGAGCTGTTTTTT. This gives the protein CASSQDSNPGELFF.